These 24 T cell receptor beta chains were all obtained from the same sample, sequenced in a study of graft-versus-host responses after intestinal transplantation. Clones were read by immunoSEQ multiplex PCR, and TCRdb kept only the in-frame ones, dropping some. The sample contains some 120,000 clones, just over 90% of which appear only once. The antigens these receptors bind are not known. The specimen comprised unstimulated CD4+ T cells sorted from spleen or lymph node cells, sampled before intestinal transplant. The receptor set was obtained from a human donor who received an intestinal transplant.

This clone was counted once. CDR3 protein: CASRETGLSVAFF. CDR3 DNA: TGTGCCAGCAGGGAAACAGGGCTGAGTGTGGCTTTCTTT. This chain links TRBV2 with TRBJ1-1; D possibly corresponds to TRBD1 (6 bases). Germline V gene sequence: CDR1 SNHLY, CDR2 FYNNEI. The CDR3 is 13 residues long. V lost 6 bases, J lost 11 bases, and 19 bases lay in between.

The CDR3 bases are TGTGCCAGCAGCTTAGTCGGGACTAGCGGGGGGGCCAGGGATACGCAGTATTTT. Translation: CASSLVGTSGGARDTQYF. The V call is TRBV7-2, the J call TRBJ2-3; 16 nucleotides align to TRBD2. V dropped 1 base and J dropped 6; count of bases not matched to a gene: 7. Looked up from germline, CDR1 is SGHTA and CDR2 is FQGNSA. The CDR3 runs to 18 residues.

This chain joins TRBV2 and TRBJ1-6; D is unclear. From germline, CDR1 is SNHLY and CDR2 FYNNEI. The CDR3 runs 13 residues. Between the trimmed V and J ends, which lost 7 bases and 6 bases, there was a span of 10 bases. The CDR3: CASMREINSPLHF. The CDR3 region has the DNA TGTGCCAGCATGAGAGAGATTAATTCACCCCTCCACTTT.

V gene TRBV9 combines with J gene TRBJ1-1; possibly TRBD1 for D (5 bases). Germline V gene data show CDR1 as SGDLS and CDR2 as YYNGEE. V was cut by 4 bases and J by 5 bases, with 18 bases left in between. The length of the CDR3 is 15 residues. CDR3 in DNA: TGTGCCAGCAGCATCCACTATAGTGGGGCTACTGAAGCTTTCTTT. It encodes CASSIHYSGATEAFF.

The V and J genes are TRBV27 and TRBJ2-5; no clear D gene. V dropped 6 bases and J dropped 1 base, with 15 bases sitting between them. The CDR3 covers 15 residues. The germline gives CDR1 MNHEY, CDR2 SMNVEV (reference sequence). The CDR3 bases are TGTGCCAGCAGAGGCCTACAGTTACCCCAAGAGACCCAGTACTTC. It translates to CASRGLQLPQETQYF.

This sequence joins TRBV27 and TRBJ2-1; 7 positions agree with TRBD1. CDR1 MNHEY and CDR2 SMNVEV come from the germline V gene (reference sequence). V lost 4 bases to trimming and J lost 4 bases; unmatched junction nucleotides: 13. This CDR3 has 17 amino acids. The CDR3 nucleotides are TGTGCCAGCAGTTATAGGTGGGACAGCCCCTCTTACAATGAGCAGTTCTTC. It yields the protein CASSYRWDSPSYNEQFF.

J is TRBJ2-5 and V is TRBV2; 7 bases map to TRBD2. The germline gives CDR1 SNHLY, CDR2 FYNNEI. The CDR3 covers 17 residues. J lost 3 bases, V lost 0 bases, and 10 bases had no gene match. The CDR3 here is CASSEALGEGGEETQYF. CDR3 in DNA: TGTGCCAGCAGTGAAGCGCTTGGGGAGGGAGGAGAAGAGACCCAGTACTTC. Drawing the rest from reference TRBV2 and TRBJ2-5, the complete variable domain is EPEVTQTPSHQVTQMGQEVILRCVPISNHLYFYWYRQILGQKVEFLVSFYNNEISEKSEIFDDQFSVERPDGSNFTLKIRSTKLEDSAMYFCASSEALGEGGEETQYFGPGTRLLVL.

The chain uses TRBV2 and TRBJ1-1; the D is unclear. There are 12 residues in the CDR3. V shed 0 bases and J shed 9 bases, with 8 bases lying between them. Germline CDR1 reads SNHLY; CDR2 reads FYNNEI. Written as DNA, the CDR3 is TGTGCCAGCAGTGAAGCTCAGATGCAAGCTTTCTTT. Protein: CASSEAQMQAFF.

The chain links TRBV29-1 to TRBJ2-2, with D uncertain. Germline loops: CDR1 SQVTM, CDR2 ANQGSEA. V was clipped by 5 bases and J by 2 bases, with 9 bases between them. CDR3 length: 13 amino acids. CDR3 protein: CSVSQLNTGELFF. Written as DNA, the CDR3 is TGCAGCGTTTCACAGCTTAACACCGGGGAGCTGTTTTTT.

J is TRBJ1-2 and V is TRBV19, with TRBD1 as a possible D gene (6 bases). The length of the CDR3 is 14 residues. V lost 10 bases to trimming and J lost 4 bases, with 19 bases between them. Looked up from germline, CDR1 is LNHDA and CDR2 is SQIVND (reference sequence). The chain's CDR3 is CATQGWDTRYGYTF. The CDR3 nucleotides read TGTGCCACCCAAGGCTGGGACACCCGCTATGGCTACACCTTC.

This chain joins TRBV7-9 and TRBJ2-7; D is perhaps TRBD1 (5 bases). The CDR3 is made up of 17 amino acids. V was shortened by 1 base and J by 1 base, with 17 bases between the two germline ends. Germline-derived CDR1 and CDR2 are SEHNR and FQNEAQ (reference sequence). DNA of the CDR3: TGTGCCAGCAGCTTAGAACGTCGGCTTCCAGGGTCCTACGAGCAGTACTTC. This encodes CASSLERRLPGSYEQYF.

This chain joins TRBV7-2 and TRBJ2-7, with 9 positions matching TRBD2. Per germline, CDR1 SGHTA and CDR2 FQGNSA. Trimming cost V 7 bases and J 1 base; bases outside gene matches: 11. CDR3 length: 16 residues. The CDR3 is CASIRIATSGSYEQYF. CDR3 DNA: TGTGCCAGCATCAGAATTGCGACTAGCGGTTCCTACGAGCAGTACTTC. Filled out from reference TRBV7-2 and TRBJ2-7, the complete variable domain reads GAGVSQSPSNKVTEKGKDVELRCDPISGHTALYWYRQSLGQGLEFLIYFQGNSAPDKSGLPSDRFSAERTGGSVSTLTIQRTQQEDSAVYLCASIRIATSGSYEQYFGPGTRLTVT.

In DNA, the CDR3 is TGTGCCAGCAGTTTGGAACCTAGCGGGAGTGGCAGATCCTACGAGCAGTACTTC. Encoded protein: CASSLEPSGSGRSYEQYF. The rearrangement uses TRBV27 and TRBJ2-7, with 10 bases that match TRBD2. Unmatched junction bases numbered 12, after V lost 3 bases and J lost 1 base. This CDR3 has 18 amino acids. The germline gives CDR1 MNHEY, CDR2 SMNVEV (reference sequence).

This chain connects TRBV2 to TRBJ2-7; D is perhaps TRBD1 (6 bases). The V and J ends lost 4 bases and 3 bases respectively, with 7 bases between them. The CDR3 sequence is 12 residues long. Germline V lookup: CDR1 SNHLY, CDR2 FYNNEI. Written as DNA, the CDR3 is TGTGCCAGCAGTGGCAGGGGCTACGAGCAGTACTTC. It translates to CASSGRGYEQYF.

V is TRBV19 and J is TRBJ1-5; a possible D gene is TRBD1 (6 bases). The ends were cut back, 6 bases at V and 4 bases at J, with 16 bases in the middle. CDR1 LNHDA and CDR2 SQIVND come from the germline V gene (reference sequence). This CDR3 spans 15 amino acids. CDR3 sequence (DNA): TGTGCCAGTAGGGGACAAGGGTCCCGGAATCAGCCCCAGCATTTT. As protein: CASRGQGSRNQPQHF.

This clone has only one observation. This rearrangement joins TRBV6-1 to TRBJ1-4; D is undetermined. Germline assignment: CDR1 MNHNS and CDR2 SASEGT. CDR3 length equals 14 residues. V was trimmed by 6 bases and J by 0 bases, leaving 8 bases between them. CDR3 in amino acids: CASSLTATNEKLFF. In nucleotides, the CDR3 is TGTGCCAGCAGCCTCACAGCAACTAATGAAAAACTGTTTTTT.

The count of this clone is one. The chain employs TRBV10-1 and TRBJ2-7; D might be TRBD2 (6 bases). The CDR3 covers 15 residues. V lost 2 bases to trimming and J lost 1 base, with 12 bases between them. CDR1 is WNHNN and CDR2 is SYGVQD in the germline V gene (reference sequence). This CDR3 reads CASSEKLADSYEQYF. CDR3 DNA: TGCGCCAGCAGTGAGAAACTAGCTGATTCCTACGAGCAGTACTTC.

This chain connects TRBV19 to TRBJ1-5, with D possibly being TRBD1 (5 bases). CDR1 and CDR2 (germline): LNHDA, SQIVND (reference sequence). V dropped 4 bases and J dropped 0 bases, with 16 bases sitting between them. The CDR3 spans 17 residues. CDR3 bases: TGTGCCAGTAGTAGGAAGGGGCGTTTGGATAGCAATCAGCCCCAGCATTTT. It is translated as CASSRKGRLDSNQPQHF.

The rearrangement uses TRBV6-5 and TRBJ1-3; perhaps TRBD1 as D (5 bases). Trimming left V 2 bases short and J 2 bases short, with 13 bases between. Germline V gene lookup returns CDR1 MNHEY and CDR2 SVGAGI. This CDR3 region has 16 residues. This CDR3 is CASSYGHHGPGNTIYF. The CDR3 DNA follows: TGTGCCAGCAGTTACGGACATCATGGGCCTGGAAACACCATATATTTT.

CDR3 in amino acids: CASSIRGTVTEAFF. Here the CDR3 DNA reads TGTGCCAGTAGTATCCGTGGGACAGTCACTGAAGCTTTCTTT. The J gene is TRBJ1-1, the V gene TRBV19, with TRBD1 matching 7 bases. V lost 3 bases and J lost 4; bases outside the gene matches: 5. The germline gives CDR1 LNHDA, CDR2 SQIVND (reference sequence). This CDR3 is 14 amino acids long. The full variable domain, completed using reference TRBV19 and TRBJ1-1, is DGGITQSPKYLFRKEGQNVTLSCEQNLNHDAMYWYRQDPGQGLRLIYYSQIVNDFQKGDIAEGYSVSREKKESFPLTVTSAQKNPTAFYLCASSIRGTVTEAFFGQGTRLTVV.

The V call is TRBV28, the J call TRBJ1-2, with D uncertain. Germline CDR1 MDHEN, CDR2 SYDVKM. The V and J ends lost 1 base and 7 bases respectively, with 13 bases between them. This CDR3 spans 14 amino acids. The CDR3 protein is CASSLSPGSSGYTF. Written as DNA, the CDR3 is TGTGCCAGCAGTTTATCCCCGGGGAGCTCTGGCTACACCTTC.

This clone showed up just once. The chain recombines TRBV30 with TRBJ2-3; a possible D gene is TRBD2 (6 bases). Germline CDR1 is GTSNPN and CDR2 is SVGIG (reference sequence). The V end lost 3 bases, the J end lost 4 bases, and 14 bases lay between the germline ends. CDR3 size: 14 residues. This chain's CDR3 is CAWRLAGTSDTQYF. The CDR3 DNA sequence: TGTGCCTGGAGACTAGCCGGGACTTCAGATACGCAGTATTTT.

The rearrangement joins TRBV11-2 to TRBJ2-2, with 11 bases matching TRBD2. The CDR3 extends over 19 amino acids. Germline V lookup: CDR1 SGHAT, CDR2 FQNNGV. The V gene end was trimmed by 2 bases and the J gene end by 4 bases; junction bases not matched to a gene: 12. This CDR3 reads CASSLRLAGGSTTTGELFF. The CDR3 DNA is TGTGCCAGCAGCTTACGCCTAGCGGGAGGTTCCACCACCACCGGGGAGCTGTTTTTT.

The genes are TRBV7-2 and TRBJ1-2; no firm D call. CDR1 and CDR2 (germline): SGHTA, FQGNSA. V lost 7 bases, J lost 8 bases, and 17 bases lay in between. CDR3 size: 13 residues. The CDR3 reads CASTPFIGGGYTF. The CDR3 nucleotides read TGTGCCAGCACCCCTTTTATAGGAGGAGGCTACACCTTC.